The 5 T cell receptor beta chains presented below share a single source sample, sequenced in a study of OX40 agonist ivuxolimab in advanced cancers. Library preparation was by the immunoSEQ multiplex PCR assay. TCRdb obtained this table from immuneACCESS and retained in-frame rearrangements with V and J assigned. These tables miss some clones; where compared with another copy, unresolved V genes account for less than half of the shortfall, and the remainder is unexplained. The sample data list tens of thousands of clones, and over 75% of these were observed just once. Of the sample, 0.27% falls within the top ten clones. Specimen: CD4+ or CD8+ T cells sorted from blood, collected in a trial of the OX40 agonist ivuxolimab. These receptors all come from an adult with an advanced solid tumor such as melanoma, head and neck, liver or kidney cancer.

In this sample, this clone turned up a few times. The rearrangement links TRBV28 to TRBJ1-2, with a tentative D call TRBD1 (5 bases). The CDR3 runs 12 residues. V shed 5 bases and J shed 4 bases, with 8 bases lying between them. Germline loops: CDR1 MDHEN, CDR2 SYDVKM. The CDR3 region is CASSRQFYGYTF. CDR3 DNA: TGTGCCAGCAGTCGACAGTTCTATGGCTACACCTTC.

V gene TRBV18 combines with J gene TRBJ2-2, with 12 bases lining up with TRBD2. Germline-derived CDR1 and CDR2 are KGHSH and LQKENI. The CDR3 extends over 16 amino acids. V lost 2 bases, J lost 6 bases, and 4 bases stayed unmatched. CDR3 nucleotide sequence: TGTGCCAGCTCACCAAGAACTAGCGGGAGGTCCGGGGAGCTGTTTTTT. This sequence encodes CASSPRTSGRSGELFF.

The rearrangement links TRBV28 to TRBJ2-1, with 14 bases fitting TRBD2. V gave up 5 bases and J gave up 10 bases; unmatched junction bases: 7. The CDR3 runs 15 residues. Germline CDR1 and CDR2: MDHEN and SYDVKM. CDR3 sequence reads: CASSIGTSGSGEQFF. The CDR3 DNA follows: TGTGCCAGCAGTATCGGGACTAGCGGGAGTGGCGAGCAGTTCTTC.

This sequence joins TRBV5-4 and TRBJ2-1; D remains unclear. V lost 0 bases, J lost 0 bases, and 7 bases lay in between. CDR3 size: 15 residues. CDR1 and CDR2 from the germline V gene are SGHNT and YYREEE (reference sequence). The CDR3 is CASSLDGSSYNEQFF. The CDR3 coding sequence is TGTGCCAGCAGCTTGGATGGCAGCTCCTACAATGAGCAGTTCTTC.

This chain uses TRBV11-2 with TRBJ2-7; 12 bases map to TRBD2. The germline gives CDR1 SGHAT, CDR2 FQNNGV. CDR3 length: 17 residues. Trimming at V came to 2 bases and at J to 2 bases, leaving 7 bases not matched to a gene. This chain's CDR3 is CASSLSLAGGQPYEQYF. CDR3 nucleotides: TGTGCCAGCAGCTTAAGTCTAGCGGGAGGGCAACCCTACGAGCAGTACTTC.